The 8 T cell receptor beta chains given below trace back to one sample, sequenced in a study of response to subunit inactivated influenza vaccine. TCRdb re-analysed the RT-PCR reads in MiXCR, keeping a single row per CDR3 protein. The sample lists some 500,000 distinct CDR3 sequences, 16% occurring once. The sequenced sample was CD4+ T cells sorted from PBMCs, obtained around 25 months after vaccination. The receptors derive from a man aged 45-69 years who received an inactivated influenza vaccine.

This clonotype was detected a few times. This chain uses TRBV5-1 with TRBJ2-7; 11 nucleotides match TRBD2. J gave up 0 bases and V 3 bases, and 2 bases lay outside the gene matches. Germline V gene data show CDR1 as SGHRS and CDR2 as YFSETQ. The CDR3 has 15 residues. The CDR3 DNA follows: TGCGCCAGCAGCTCTAGCGGGGGGCTCTCCTACGAGCAGTACTTC. Translation gives CASSSSGGLSYEQYF.

This clonotype was seen a handful of times. This chain joins TRBV20-1 and TRBJ1-2, with 10 bases fitting TRBD1. V dropped 3 bases and J dropped 2; count of bases not matched to a gene: 9. CDR1 is DFQATT and CDR2 is SNEGSKA in the germline V gene (reference sequence). The CDR3 has 16 residues. The CDR3 sequence is CSARGDRGLGNYGYTF. Here the CDR3 DNA reads TGCAGTGCTAGGGGTGACAGGGGGCTCGGAAACTATGGCTACACCTTC.

CDR3 region: CASSTGLAFRDYEQYF. DNA of the CDR3: TGTGCCAGCAGTACCGGACTAGCCTTCAGGGACTACGAGCAGTACTTC. The rearrangement links TRBV27 to TRBJ2-7, with 8 bases matching TRBD2. V lost 5 bases, J lost 3 bases, and 12 bases stayed unmatched. Germline V gene lookup returns CDR1 MNHEY and CDR2 SMNVEV (reference sequence). This CDR3 has 16 amino acids.

This clonotype was seen more than once but under ten times. The chain employs TRBV7-6 and TRBJ2-1; a weak D match, TRBD2 (6 bases). Germline loops: CDR1 SGHVS, CDR2 FNYEAQ. This CDR3 is built from 15 residues. The V and J ends lost 2 bases and 3 bases respectively, with 11 bases between them. The CDR3 sequence: CASSLRAGRYNEQFF. CDR3 DNA: TGTGCCAGCAGCTTAAGGGCGGGACGCTACAATGAGCAGTTCTTC. Filled out from reference TRBV7-6 and TRBJ2-1, the complete variable domain reads GAGVSQSPRYKVTKRGQDVALRCDPISGHVSLYWYRQALGQGPEFLTYFNYEAQQDKSGLPNDRFSAERPEGSISTLTIQRTEQRDSAMYRCASSLRAGRYNEQFFGPGTRLTVL.

This clonotype was seen a handful of times. This chain joins TRBV20-1 and TRBJ2-1; 7 nucleotides match TRBD1. Looked up from germline, CDR1 is DFQATT and CDR2 is SNEGSKA (reference sequence). This CDR3 region has 13 residues. J gave up 8 bases and V 4 bases, and 8 bases lay outside the gene matches. DNA of the CDR3: TGCAGTGCTACGCCAGACAGGGTCGATGAGCAGTTCTTC. Translation: CSATPDRVDEQFF.

This chain links TRBV4-2 with TRBJ1-2; TRBD1 matches 9 bases. J was trimmed by 9 bases and V by 0 bases; bases with no gene match: 8. The germline gives CDR1 LGHNA, CDR2 YNFKEQ. CDR3 length: 15 residues. The CDR3 DNA follows: TGTGCCAGCAGCCAAGATGGGGACAGGGTGTTGAGCTACACCTTC. This translates into CASSQDGDRVLSYTF.

This clonotype was detected a few times. The V gene is TRBV6-1, the J gene TRBJ1-4; tentatively, D is TRBD1 (6 bases). CDR1 is MNHNS and CDR2 is SASEGT in the germline V gene. This CDR3 is 15 amino acids long. V was trimmed by 5 bases and J by 4 bases, leaving 14 bases between them. The CDR3 DNA is TGTGCCAGCAGTCCCCCGGGACACCATAATGAAAAACTGTTTTTT. The encoded protein is CASSPPGHHNEKLFF.

The sample holds many counts of this clonotype. The rearrangement joins TRBV28 to TRBJ2-2, with 8 bases that match TRBD1. This CDR3 has 16 amino acids. Looked up from germline, CDR1 is MDHEN and CDR2 is SYDVKM. The V and J ends lost 5 bases and 1 base, in that order; junction bases with no gene match: 6. Written as DNA, the CDR3 is TGTGCCAGCAGTGCATTGGGACAGGTGAACACCGGGGAGCTGTTTTTT. This translates into CASSALGQVNTGELFF.